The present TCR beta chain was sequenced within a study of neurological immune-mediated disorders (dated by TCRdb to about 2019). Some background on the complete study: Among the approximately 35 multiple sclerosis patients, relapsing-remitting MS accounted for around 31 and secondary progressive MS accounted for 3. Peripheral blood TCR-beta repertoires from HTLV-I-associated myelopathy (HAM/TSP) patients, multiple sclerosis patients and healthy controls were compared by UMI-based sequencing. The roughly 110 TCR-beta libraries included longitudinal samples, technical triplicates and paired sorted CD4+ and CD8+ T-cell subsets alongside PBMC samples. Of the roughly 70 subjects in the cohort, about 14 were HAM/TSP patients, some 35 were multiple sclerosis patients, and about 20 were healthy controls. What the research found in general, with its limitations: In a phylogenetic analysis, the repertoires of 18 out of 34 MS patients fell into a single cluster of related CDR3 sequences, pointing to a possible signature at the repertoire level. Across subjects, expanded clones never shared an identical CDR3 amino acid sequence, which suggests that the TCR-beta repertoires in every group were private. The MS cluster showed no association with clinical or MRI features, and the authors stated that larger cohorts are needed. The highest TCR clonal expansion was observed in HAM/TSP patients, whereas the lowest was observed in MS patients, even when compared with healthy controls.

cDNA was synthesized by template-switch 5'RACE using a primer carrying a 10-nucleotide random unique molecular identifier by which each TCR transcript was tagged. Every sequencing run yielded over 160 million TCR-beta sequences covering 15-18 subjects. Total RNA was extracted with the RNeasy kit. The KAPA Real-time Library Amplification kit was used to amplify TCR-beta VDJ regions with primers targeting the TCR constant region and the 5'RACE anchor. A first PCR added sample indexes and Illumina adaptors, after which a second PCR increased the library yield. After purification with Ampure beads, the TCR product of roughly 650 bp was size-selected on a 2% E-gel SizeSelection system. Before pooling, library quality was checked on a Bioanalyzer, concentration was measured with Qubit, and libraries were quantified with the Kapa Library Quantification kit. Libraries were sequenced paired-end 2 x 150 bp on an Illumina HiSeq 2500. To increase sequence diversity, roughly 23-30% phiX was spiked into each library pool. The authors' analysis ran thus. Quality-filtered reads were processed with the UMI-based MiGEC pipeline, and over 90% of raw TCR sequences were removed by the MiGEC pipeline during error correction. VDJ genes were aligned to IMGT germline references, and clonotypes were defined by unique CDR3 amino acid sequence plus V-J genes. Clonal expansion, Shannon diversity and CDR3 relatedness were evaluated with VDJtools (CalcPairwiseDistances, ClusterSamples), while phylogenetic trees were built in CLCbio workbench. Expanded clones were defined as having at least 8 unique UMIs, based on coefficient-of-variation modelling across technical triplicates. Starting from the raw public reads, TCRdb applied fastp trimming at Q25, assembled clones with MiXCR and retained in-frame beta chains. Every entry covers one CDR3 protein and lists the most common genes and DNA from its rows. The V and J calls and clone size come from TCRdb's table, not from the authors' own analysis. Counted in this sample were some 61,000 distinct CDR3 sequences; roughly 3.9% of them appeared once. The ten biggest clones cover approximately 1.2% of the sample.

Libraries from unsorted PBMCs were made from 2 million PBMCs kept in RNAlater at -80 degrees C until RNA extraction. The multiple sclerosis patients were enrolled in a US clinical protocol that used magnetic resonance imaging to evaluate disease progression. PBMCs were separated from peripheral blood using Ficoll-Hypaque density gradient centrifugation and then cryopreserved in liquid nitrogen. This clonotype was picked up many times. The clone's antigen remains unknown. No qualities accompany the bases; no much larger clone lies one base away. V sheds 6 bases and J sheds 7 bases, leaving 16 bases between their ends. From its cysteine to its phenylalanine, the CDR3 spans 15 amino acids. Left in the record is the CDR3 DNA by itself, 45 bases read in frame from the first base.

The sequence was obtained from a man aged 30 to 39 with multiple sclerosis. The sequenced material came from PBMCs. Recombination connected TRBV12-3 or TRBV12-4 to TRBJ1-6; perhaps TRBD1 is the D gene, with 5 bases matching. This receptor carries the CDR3 CASRRQATVNSPLHF. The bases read TGTGCCAGCAGACGGCAAGCGACAGTCAATTCACCCCTCCACTTT.